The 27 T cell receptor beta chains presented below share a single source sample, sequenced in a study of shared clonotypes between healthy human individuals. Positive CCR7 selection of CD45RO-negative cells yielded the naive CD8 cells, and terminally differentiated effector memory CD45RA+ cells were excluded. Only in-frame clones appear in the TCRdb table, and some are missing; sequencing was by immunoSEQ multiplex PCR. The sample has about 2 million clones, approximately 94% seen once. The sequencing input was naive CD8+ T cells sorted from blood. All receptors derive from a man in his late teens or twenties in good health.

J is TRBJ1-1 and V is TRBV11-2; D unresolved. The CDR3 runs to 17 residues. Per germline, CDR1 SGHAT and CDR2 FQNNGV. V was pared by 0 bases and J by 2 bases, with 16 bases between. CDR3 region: CASSLDSSETYNTEAFF. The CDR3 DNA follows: TGTGCCAGCAGCTTAGATAGTTCCGAGACCTATAACACTGAAGCTTTCTTT.

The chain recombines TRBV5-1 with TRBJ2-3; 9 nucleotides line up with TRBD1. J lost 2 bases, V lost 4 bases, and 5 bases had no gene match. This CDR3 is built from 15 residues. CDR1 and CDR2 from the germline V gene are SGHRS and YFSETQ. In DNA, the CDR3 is TGCGCCAGCAGCGCTACAGGGGGCGCCACAGATACGCAGTATTTT. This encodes CASSATGGATDTQYF.

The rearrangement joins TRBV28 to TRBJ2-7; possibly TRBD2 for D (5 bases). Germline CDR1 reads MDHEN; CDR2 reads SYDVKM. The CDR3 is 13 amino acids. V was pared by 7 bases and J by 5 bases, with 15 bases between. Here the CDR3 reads CASIRTVGNEQYF. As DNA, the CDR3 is TGTGCCAGCATCCGGACTGTAGGGAACGAGCAGTACTTC.

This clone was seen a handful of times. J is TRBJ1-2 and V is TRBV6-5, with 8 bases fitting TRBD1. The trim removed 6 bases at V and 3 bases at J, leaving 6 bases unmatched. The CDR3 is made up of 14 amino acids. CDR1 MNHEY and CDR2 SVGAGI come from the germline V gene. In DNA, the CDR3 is TGTGCCAGCAGCGTGACAGGGGTGGACTATGGCTACACCTTC. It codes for CASSVTGVDYGYTF.

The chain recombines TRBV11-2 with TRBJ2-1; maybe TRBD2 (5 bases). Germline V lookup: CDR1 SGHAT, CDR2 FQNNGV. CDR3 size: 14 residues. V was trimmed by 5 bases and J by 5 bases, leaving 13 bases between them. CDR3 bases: TGTGCCAGCAGCCCTAATCCGCGGGACAATGAGCAGTTCTTC. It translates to CASSPNPRDNEQFF. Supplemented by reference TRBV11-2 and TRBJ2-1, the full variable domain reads EAGVAQSPRYKIIEKRQSVAFWCNPISGHATLYWYQQILGQGPKLLIQFQNNGVVDDSQLPKDRFSAERLKGVDSTLKIQPAKLEDSAVYLCASSPNPRDNEQFFGPGTRLTVL.

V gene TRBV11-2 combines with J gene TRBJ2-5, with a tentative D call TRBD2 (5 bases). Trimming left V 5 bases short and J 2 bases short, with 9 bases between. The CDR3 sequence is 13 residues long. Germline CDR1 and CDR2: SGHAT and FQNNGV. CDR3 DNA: TGTGCCAGCAGCCGCACGGGGCAAGAGACCCAGTACTTC. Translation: CASSRTGQETQYF. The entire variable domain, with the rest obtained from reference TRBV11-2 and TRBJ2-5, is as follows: EAGVAQSPRYKIIEKRQSVAFWCNPISGHATLYWYQQILGQGPKLLIQFQNNGVVDDSQLPKDRFSAERLKGVDSTLKIQPAKLEDSAVYLCASSRTGQETQYFGPGTRLLVL.

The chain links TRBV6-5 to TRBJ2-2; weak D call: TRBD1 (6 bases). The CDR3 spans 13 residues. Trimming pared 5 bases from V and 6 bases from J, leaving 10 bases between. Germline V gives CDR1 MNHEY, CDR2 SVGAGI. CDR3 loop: CASSLAGAGELFF. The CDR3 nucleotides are TGTGCCAGCAGTCTTGCAGGGGCCGGGGAGCTGTTTTTT.

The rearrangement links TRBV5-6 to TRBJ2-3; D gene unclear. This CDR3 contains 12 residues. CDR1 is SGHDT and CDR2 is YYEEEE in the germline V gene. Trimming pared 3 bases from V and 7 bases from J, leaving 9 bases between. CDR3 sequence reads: CASSSWGNTQYF. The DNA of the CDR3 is TGTGCCAGCAGCTCTTGGGGAAATACGCAGTATTTT. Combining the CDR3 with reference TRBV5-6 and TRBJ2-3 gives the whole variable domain DAGVTQSPTHLIKTRGQQVTLRCSPKSGHDTVSWYQQALGQGPQFIFQYYEEEERQRGNFPDRFSGHQFPNYSSELNVNALLLGDSALYLCASSSWGNTQYFGPGTRLTVL.

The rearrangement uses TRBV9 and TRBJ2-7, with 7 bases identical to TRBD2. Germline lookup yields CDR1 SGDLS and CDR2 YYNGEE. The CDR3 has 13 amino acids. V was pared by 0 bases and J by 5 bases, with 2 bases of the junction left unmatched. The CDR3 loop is CASSVGGGDEQYF. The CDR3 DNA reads TGTGCCAGCAGCGTAGGCGGGGGAGACGAGCAGTACTTC.

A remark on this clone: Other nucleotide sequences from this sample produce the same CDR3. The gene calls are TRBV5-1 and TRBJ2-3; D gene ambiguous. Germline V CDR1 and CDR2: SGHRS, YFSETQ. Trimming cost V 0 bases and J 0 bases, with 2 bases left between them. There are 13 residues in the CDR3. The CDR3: CASSLGSTDTQYF. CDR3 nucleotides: TGCGCCAGCAGCTTGGGGAGCACAGATACGCAGTATTTT.

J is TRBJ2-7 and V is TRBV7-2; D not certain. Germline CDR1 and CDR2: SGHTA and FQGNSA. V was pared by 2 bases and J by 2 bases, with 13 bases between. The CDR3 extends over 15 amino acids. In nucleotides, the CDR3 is TGTGCCAGCAGCTTATCACTCAGGCAGACCTACGAGCAGTACTTC. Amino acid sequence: CASSLSLRQTYEQYF.

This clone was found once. The CDR3 region has the DNA TGTGCCAGCAGCGACCCTGCGGGAGGGTACACTGAAGCTTTCTTT. This sequence encodes CASSDPAGGYTEAFF. V gene TRBV7-2 combines with J gene TRBJ1-1, with D unresolved. This CDR3 has 15 residues. V lost 5 bases, J lost 3 bases, and 16 bases lay in between. CDR1 is SGHTA and CDR2 is FQGNSA in the germline V gene.

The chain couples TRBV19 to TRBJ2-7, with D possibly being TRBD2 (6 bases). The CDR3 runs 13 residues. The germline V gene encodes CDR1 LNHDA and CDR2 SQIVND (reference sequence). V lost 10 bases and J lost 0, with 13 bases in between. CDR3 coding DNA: TGTGCCACCTCCCACGGGGGCTCCTACGAGCAGTACTTC. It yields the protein CATSHGGSYEQYF.

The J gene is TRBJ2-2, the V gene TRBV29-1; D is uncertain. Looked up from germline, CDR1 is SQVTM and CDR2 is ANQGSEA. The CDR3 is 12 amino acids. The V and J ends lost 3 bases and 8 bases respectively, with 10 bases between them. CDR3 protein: CSVDSGAGELFF. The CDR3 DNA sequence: TGCAGCGTTGATTCCGGAGCAGGGGAGCTGTTTTTT.

The CDR3 spells CASSPRLAGGPTGSYEQYF. The CDR3, as DNA: TGCGCCAGCAGCCCCAGACTAGCGGGAGGCCCAACGGGGTCCTACGAGCAGTACTTC. The rearrangement uses TRBV4-1 and TRBJ2-7, with 13 bases aligning to TRBD2. There are 19 residues in the CDR3. From germline, CDR1 is MGHRA and CDR2 YSYEKL. V gave up 4 bases and J gave up 1 base; unmatched junction bases: 13.

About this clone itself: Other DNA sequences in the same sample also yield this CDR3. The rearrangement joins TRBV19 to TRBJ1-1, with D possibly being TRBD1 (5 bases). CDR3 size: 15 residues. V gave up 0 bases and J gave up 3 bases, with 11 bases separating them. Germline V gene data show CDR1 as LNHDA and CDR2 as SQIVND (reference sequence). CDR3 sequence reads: CASSIDVRVDTEAFF. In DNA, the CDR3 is TGTGCCAGTAGTATAGATGTCAGGGTGGACACTGAAGCTTTCTTT.

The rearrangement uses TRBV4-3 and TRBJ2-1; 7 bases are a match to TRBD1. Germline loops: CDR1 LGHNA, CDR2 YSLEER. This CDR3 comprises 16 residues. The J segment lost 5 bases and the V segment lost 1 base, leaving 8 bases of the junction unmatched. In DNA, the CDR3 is TGCGCCAGCAGCCAAGGATGGGGGACAGAAAACAATGAGCAGTTCTTC. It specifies CASSQGWGTENNEQFF.

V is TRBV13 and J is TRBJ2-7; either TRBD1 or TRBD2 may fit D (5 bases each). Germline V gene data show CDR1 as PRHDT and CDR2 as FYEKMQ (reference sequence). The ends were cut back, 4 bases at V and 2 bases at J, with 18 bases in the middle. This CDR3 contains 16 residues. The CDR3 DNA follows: TGTGCCAGCAGCTCCTCCGCCGGGACCAAAGCCTACGAGCAGTACTTC. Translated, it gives CASSSSAGTKAYEQYF.

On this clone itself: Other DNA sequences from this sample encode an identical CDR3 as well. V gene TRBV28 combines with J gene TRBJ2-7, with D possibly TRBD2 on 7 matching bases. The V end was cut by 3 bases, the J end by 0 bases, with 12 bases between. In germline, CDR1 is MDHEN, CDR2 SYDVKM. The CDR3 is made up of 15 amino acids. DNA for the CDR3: TGTGCCAGCAGTTTCGTGGGAGGGGGCTCCTACGAGCAGTACTTC. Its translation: CASSFVGGGSYEQYF.

The CDR3 bases are TGCGCCAGCAGCCCCGGCCCCATGAATGGCTACACCTTC. This gives the protein CASSPGPMNGYTF. The chain combines TRBV5-1 with TRBJ1-2; D is unresolved. CDR1 SGHRS and CDR2 YFSETQ come from the germline V gene. This CDR3 has 13 residues. Between the trimmed V and J ends, which lost 4 bases and 6 bases, there was a span of 13 bases.

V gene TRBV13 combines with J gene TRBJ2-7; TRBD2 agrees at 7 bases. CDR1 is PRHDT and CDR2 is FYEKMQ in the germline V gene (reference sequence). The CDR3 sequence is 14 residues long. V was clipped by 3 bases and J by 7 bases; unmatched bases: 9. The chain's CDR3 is CASSFGTTPEEQYF. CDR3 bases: TGTGCCAGCAGCTTCGGGACTACCCCGGAGGAGCAGTACTTC.

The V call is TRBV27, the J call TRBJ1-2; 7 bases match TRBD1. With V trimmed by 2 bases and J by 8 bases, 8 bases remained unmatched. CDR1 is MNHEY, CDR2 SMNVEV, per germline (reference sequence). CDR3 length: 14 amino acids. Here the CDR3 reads CASSLEQGPRGYTF. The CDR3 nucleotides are TGTGCCAGCAGTTTAGAACAGGGGCCTCGGGGCTACACCTTC.

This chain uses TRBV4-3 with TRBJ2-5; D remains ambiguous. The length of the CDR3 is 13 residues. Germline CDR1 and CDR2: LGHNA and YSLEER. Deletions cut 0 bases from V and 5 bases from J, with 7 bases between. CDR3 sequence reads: CASSQEYLETQYF. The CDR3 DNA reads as TGCGCCAGCAGCCAAGAGTACCTGGAGACCCAGTACTTC.

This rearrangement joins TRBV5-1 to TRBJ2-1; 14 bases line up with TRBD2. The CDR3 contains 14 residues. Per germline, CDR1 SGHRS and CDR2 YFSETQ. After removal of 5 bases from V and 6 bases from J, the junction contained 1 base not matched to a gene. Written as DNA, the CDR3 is TGCGCCAGCAGTGGGACTAGCGGGGGCAATGAGCAGTTCTTC. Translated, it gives CASSGTSGGNEQFF.

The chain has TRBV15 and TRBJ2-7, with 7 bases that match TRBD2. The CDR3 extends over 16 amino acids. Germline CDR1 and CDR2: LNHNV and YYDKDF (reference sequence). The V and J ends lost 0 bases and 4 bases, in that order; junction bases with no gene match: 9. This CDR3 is CATSRESGTKSYEQYF. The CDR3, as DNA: TGTGCCACCAGCAGAGAATCCGGGACTAAATCATACGAGCAGTACTTC.

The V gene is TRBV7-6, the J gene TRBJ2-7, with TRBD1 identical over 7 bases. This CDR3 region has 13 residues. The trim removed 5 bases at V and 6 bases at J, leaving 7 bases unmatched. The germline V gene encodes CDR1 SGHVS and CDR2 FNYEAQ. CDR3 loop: CASSTRQGSEQYF. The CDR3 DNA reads TGTGCCAGCAGCACCAGACAGGGCTCCGAGCAGTACTTC. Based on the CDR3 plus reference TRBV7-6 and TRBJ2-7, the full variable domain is GAGVSQSPRYKVTKRGQDVALRCDPISGHVSLYWYRQALGQGPEFLTYFNYEAQQDKSGLPNDRFSAERPEGSISTLTIQRTEQRDSAMYRCASSTRQGSEQYFGPGTRLTVT.

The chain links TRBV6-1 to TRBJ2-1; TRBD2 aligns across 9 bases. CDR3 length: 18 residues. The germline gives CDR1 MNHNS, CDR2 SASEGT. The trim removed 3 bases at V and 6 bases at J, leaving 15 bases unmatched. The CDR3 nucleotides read TGTGCCAGCAGTGAGGAAGCGGGGGGCCCCCCTTGGAGCAATGAGCAGTTCTTC. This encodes CASSEEAGGPPWSNEQFF.